Listed below are T cell receptor beta chains from one sample, sequenced in a study of T-cell memory formation after mild COVID-19. TCRdb itself ran the 5' RACE reads through MiXCR, one entry per CDR3 protein. The sample records some 200,000 distinct CDR3 sequences, over 20% being singletons. The specimen was PBMCs or a T cell subset sorted from them (not recorded which). Receptors were obtained from an adult woman who had mild COVID-19 (a few samples of this study predate the infection). Cell type and time point are not known. Each CDR3 is given with its conserved first and last residue. The D gene is left open where the match is weak. Clone size, where shown, is once, few, many, or a class for clones that have expanded.

abundance: -; j_gene: TRBJ1-1; d_gene: -; v_gene: TRBV7-9; len: 15; CDR3aa: CASSLGGTENTEAFF; CDR3nt: TGTGCCAGCAGCTTAGGGGGGACGGAGAACACTGAAGCTTTCTTT
abundance: few; j_gene: TRBJ2-1; d_gene: TRBD2; v_gene: TRBV27; len: 15; CDR3aa: CASSGGTSPHNEQFF; CDR3nt: TGTGCCAGCAGTGGGGGGACTAGTCCCCACAATGAGCAGTTCTTC
abundance: few; j_gene: TRBJ1-1; d_gene: -; v_gene: TRBV7-9; len: 14; CDR3aa: CASSPILVNTEAFF; CDR3nt: TGTGCCAGCAGTCCCATACTCGTGAACACTGAAGCTTTCTTT
abundance: -; j_gene: TRBJ2-7; d_gene: TRBD2; v_gene: TRBV18; len: 17; CDR3aa: CASSPTSGGAISYEQYF; CDR3nt: TGTGCCAGCTCACCAACTAGCGGGGGGGCTATCTCCTACGAGCAGTACTTC
abundance: few; j_gene: TRBJ2-1; d_gene: TRBD2; v_gene: TRBV29-1; len: 18; CDR3aa: CSVEDRTSGRALVLEQFF; CDR3nt: TGCAGCGTTGAAGATCGTACTAGCGGGAGGGCCTTAGTCCTTGAGCAGTTCTTC
abundance: -; j_gene: TRBJ1-5; d_gene: -; v_gene: TRBV27; len: 14; CDR3aa: CASSLQGYNQPQHF; CDR3nt: TGTGCCAGCAGTTTACAGGGTTACAATCAGCCCCAGCATTTT
abundance: -; j_gene: TRBJ2-3; d_gene: TRBD2; v_gene: TRBV5-1; len: 18; CDR3aa: CASSKVGTSGGTTDTQYF; CDR3nt: TGCGCCAGCAGCAAGGTCGGGACTAGCGGGGGTACAACAGATACGCAGTATTTT
abundance: many; j_gene: TRBJ2-3; d_gene: TRBD2; v_gene: TRBV20-1; len: 19; CDR3aa: CSAREGLAGTLRYTDTQYF; CDR3nt: TGCAGTGCTAGAGAGGGACTAGCGGGGACCCTACGATACACAGATACGCAGTATTTT
abundance: -; j_gene: TRBJ2-3; d_gene: -; v_gene: TRBV27; len: 12; CDR3aa: CASSAETDTQYF; CDR3nt: TGTGCCAGCAGTGCTGAAACAGATACGCAGTATTTT
abundance: -; j_gene: TRBJ1-2; d_gene: TRBD1; v_gene: TRBV20-1; len: 15; CDR3aa: CSALNRDREGYGYTF; CDR3nt: TGCAGTGCGCTTAACCGGGACAGGGAGGGCTATGGCTACACCTTC
abundance: few; j_gene: TRBJ2-3; d_gene: TRBD1; v_gene: TRBV7-8; len: 14; CDR3aa: CASSLRRGRDTQYF; CDR3nt: TGTGCCAGCAGCTTACGCAGGGGGCGAGATACGCAGTATTTT
abundance: -; j_gene: TRBJ1-1; d_gene: -; v_gene: TRBV5-1; len: 17; CDR3aa: CASSPLLLGIMNTEAFF; CDR3nt: TGCGCCAGCAGCCCCCTTTTGTTAGGGATCATGAACACTGAAGCTTTCTTT
abundance: -; j_gene: TRBJ1-2; d_gene: TRBD1; v_gene: TRBV3-1; len: 15; CDR3aa: CASSPGTGINYGYTF; CDR3nt: TGTGCCAGCAGCCCCGGGACAGGGATTAACTATGGCTACACCTTC
abundance: -; j_gene: TRBJ2-7; d_gene: -; v_gene: TRBV15; len: 15; CDR3aa: CATSRAHSYLYEQYF; CDR3nt: TGTGCCACCAGCAGAGCGCACAGTTATCTCTACGAGCAGTACTTC
abundance: -; j_gene: TRBJ2-1; d_gene: TRBD1; v_gene: TRBV12-3/TRBV12-4; len: 15; CDR3aa: CASNPGQGGYNEQFF; CDR3nt: TGTGCCAGCAACCCCGGACAGGGCGGTTACAATGAGCAGTTCTTC
abundance: many; j_gene: TRBJ2-7; d_gene: -; v_gene: TRBV6-5; len: 15; CDR3aa: CASSLEGTDSYEQYF; CDR3nt: TGTGCCAGCAGTTTGGAGGGAACAGACTCCTACGAGCAGTACTTC
abundance: few; j_gene: TRBJ2-5; d_gene: -; v_gene: TRBV27; len: 15; CDR3aa: CASSSSLRVQETQYF; CDR3nt: TGTGCCAGCAGTTCAAGCCTGCGGGTACAAGAGACCCAGTACTTC
abundance: -; j_gene: TRBJ1-1; d_gene: -; v_gene: TRBV7-6; len: 14; CDR3aa: CASSLGGGDPEAFF; CDR3nt: TGTGCCAGCAGCTTAGGGGGGGGGGACCCTGAAGCTTTCTTT
abundance: few; j_gene: TRBJ2-2; d_gene: -; v_gene: TRBV7-9; len: 15; CDR3aa: CASRNIQDFTGELFF; CDR3nt: TGTGCCAGCAGAAACATACAGGATTTCACCGGGGAGCTGTTTTTT
abundance: -; j_gene: TRBJ2-7; d_gene: TRBD1; v_gene: TRBV7-9; len: 16; CDR3aa: CASSSPGQGHSYEQYF; CDR3nt: TGTGCCAGCAGCTCTCCGGGACAGGGGCACTCCTACGAGCAGTACTTC
abundance: once; j_gene: TRBJ1-1; d_gene: TRBD1; v_gene: TRBV29-1; len: 14; CDR3aa: CSVEDFTGGTEAFF; CDR3nt: TGCAGCGTTGAAGATTTTACAGGGGGCACTGAAGCTTTCTTT
abundance: -; j_gene: TRBJ1-4; d_gene: TRBD1; v_gene: TRBV20-1; len: 14; CDR3aa: CSAGMGQPNEKLFF; CDR3nt: TGCAGCGCCGGTATGGGACAGCCTAATGAAAAACTGTTTTTT
abundance: few; j_gene: TRBJ2-3; d_gene: TRBD2; v_gene: TRBV13; len: 16; CDR3aa: CASSSGLAGYTDTQYF; CDR3nt: TGTGCCAGCAGCTCAGGACTAGCGGGGTACACAGATACGCAGTATTTT
abundance: -; j_gene: TRBJ2-1; d_gene: TRBD2; v_gene: TRBV3-1; len: 18; CDR3aa: CASSQAPPSGRLYNEQFF; CDR3nt: TGTGCCAGCAGCCAAGCCCCCCCTAGCGGGAGACTGTACAATGAGCAGTTCTTC
abundance: -; j_gene: TRBJ2-3; d_gene: -; v_gene: TRBV7-9; len: 16; CDR3aa: CASSSGMRVVGDTQYF; CDR3nt: TGTGCCAGCAGCTCCGGGATGCGGGTGGTTGGAGATACGCAGTATTTT
abundance: -; j_gene: TRBJ1-6; d_gene: -; v_gene: TRBV7-6; len: 15; CDR3aa: CASSPSQGPGSPLHF; CDR3nt: TGTGCCAGCAGCCCATCACAGGGCCCGGGGTCACCCCTCCACTTT
abundance: few; j_gene: TRBJ1-2; d_gene: -; v_gene: TRBV7-6; len: 13; CDR3aa: CASSQEQGYGYTF; CDR3nt: TGTGCCAGCAGCCAAGAACAGGGCTATGGCTACACCTTC
abundance: -; j_gene: TRBJ1-3; d_gene: -; v_gene: TRBV7-2; len: 13; CDR3aa: CASSLERGNTIYF; CDR3nt: TGTGCCAGCAGCTTAGAGCGTGGAAACACCATATATTTT
abundance: few; j_gene: TRBJ2-7; d_gene: -; v_gene: TRBV15; len: 15; CDR3aa: CATSASPGGTYEQYF; CDR3nt: TGTGCCACCAGCGCTTCCCCGGGCGGTACCTACGAGCAGTACTTC
abundance: -; j_gene: TRBJ2-5; d_gene: TRBD2; v_gene: TRBV4-2; len: 20; CDR3aa: CASSLGPPGLAGVGAETQYF; CDR3nt: TGTGCCAGCAGCCTAGGACCCCCGGGACTAGCGGGAGTTGGGGCGGAGACCCAGTACTTC
abundance: -; j_gene: TRBJ2-7; d_gene: -; v_gene: TRBV5-5; len: 14; CDR3aa: CASSLITEAYEQYF; CDR3nt: TGTGCCAGCAGCTTGATAACAGAGGCCTACGAGCAGTACTTC
abundance: few; j_gene: TRBJ2-1; d_gene: TRBD2; v_gene: TRBV29-1; len: 14; CDR3aa: CSVGPLAGFDEQFF; CDR3nt: TGCAGCGTTGGCCCGCTAGCGGGATTCGATGAGCAGTTCTTC
abundance: many; j_gene: TRBJ2-2; d_gene: -; v_gene: TRBV12-3/TRBV12-4; len: 16; CDR3aa: CASSLPGLMNTGELFF; CDR3nt: TGTGCCAGCAGTTTACCAGGCCTTATGAACACCGGGGAGCTGTTTTTT
abundance: few; j_gene: TRBJ2-3; d_gene: TRBD2; v_gene: TRBV4-3; len: 16; CDR3aa: CASSQMASGSPDTQYF; CDR3nt: TGCGCCAGCAGCCAAATGGCTAGCGGGAGCCCAGATACGCAGTATTTT
abundance: few; j_gene: TRBJ2-7; d_gene: -; v_gene: TRBV5-1; len: 14; CDR3aa: CASSLAPGPNEQYF; CDR3nt: TGCGCCAGCAGCTTGGCCCCAGGGCCTAACGAGCAGTACTTC
abundance: -; j_gene: TRBJ2-5; d_gene: TRBD2; v_gene: TRBV7-6; len: 16; CDR3aa: CASSPIPGGYQETQYF; CDR3nt: TGTGCCAGCAGCCCTATCCCCGGGGGGTACCAAGAGACCCAGTACTTC
abundance: -; j_gene: TRBJ2-5; d_gene: TRBD2; v_gene: TRBV10-3; len: 14; CDR3aa: CAISDVGGQETQYF; CDR3nt: TGTGCCATCAGTGATGTGGGAGGGCAAGAGACCCAGTACTTC
abundance: -; j_gene: TRBJ1-2; d_gene: -; v_gene: TRBV12-3/TRBV12-4; len: 14; CDR3aa: CASSPGGGSYGYTF; CDR3nt: TGTGCCAGCAGTCCTGGTGGGGGGTCCTATGGCTACACCTTC
abundance: few; j_gene: TRBJ2-2; d_gene: -; v_gene: TRBV6-2/TRBV6-3; len: 14; CDR3aa: CASSSLGDTGELFF; CDR3nt: TGTGCCAGCAGTTCCCTTGGGGACACCGGGGAGCTGTTTTTT
abundance: few; j_gene: TRBJ2-7; d_gene: -; v_gene: TRBV6-5; len: 18; CDR3aa: CASSYSTVVGTTAYEQYF; CDR3nt: TGTGCCAGCAGTTACTCGACTGTGGTCGGGACGACCGCCTACGAGCAGTACTTC
abundance: -; j_gene: TRBJ2-2; d_gene: TRBD1; v_gene: TRBV20-1; len: 16; CDR3aa: CSARDVDRVNTGELFF; CDR3nt: TGCAGTGCTAGAGATGTTGACAGGGTGAACACCGGGGAGCTGTTTTTT
abundance: -; j_gene: TRBJ2-7; d_gene: TRBD1; v_gene: TRBV18; len: 16; CDR3aa: CASSPSTGEVSYEQYF; CDR3nt: TGTGCCAGCTCACCATCGACAGGGGAGGTATCTTACGAGCAGTACTTC
abundance: few; j_gene: TRBJ2-2; d_gene: TRBD1; v_gene: TRBV4-2; len: 16; CDR3aa: CASSQEWTGETGELFF; CDR3nt: TGTGCCAGCAGCCAAGAATGGACAGGAGAGACCGGGGAGCTGTTTTTT
abundance: -; j_gene: TRBJ2-4; d_gene: -; v_gene: TRBV5-6; len: 17; CDR3aa: CASSLWASPLAKNIQYF; CDR3nt: TGTGCCAGCAGCTTGTGGGCCAGCCCTTTAGCCAAAAACATTCAGTACTTC
abundance: few; j_gene: TRBJ1-5; d_gene: TRBD1; v_gene: TRBV20-1; len: 13; CDR3aa: CSARTHRGQPQHF; CDR3nt: TGCAGTGCTAGAACTCACAGGGGTCAGCCCCAGCATTTT
abundance: -; j_gene: TRBJ1-1; d_gene: -; v_gene: TRBV27; len: 14; CDR3aa: CASSLRGAVTEAFF; CDR3nt: TGTGCCAGCAGTTTAAGGGGGGCCGTCACTGAAGCTTTCTTT
abundance: few; j_gene: TRBJ2-1; d_gene: -; v_gene: TRBV12-3/TRBV12-4; len: 15; CDR3aa: CASSLIGGGHNEQFF; CDR3nt: TGTGCCAGCAGTTTAATTGGAGGGGGACACAATGAGCAGTTCTTC
abundance: -; j_gene: TRBJ1-1; d_gene: -; v_gene: TRBV11-2; len: 13; CDR3aa: CASNGPGQTEAFF; CDR3nt: TGTGCCAGCAACGGCCCGGGACAAACTGAAGCTTTCTTT
abundance: few; j_gene: TRBJ1-4; d_gene: -; v_gene: TRBV12-3/TRBV12-4; len: 15; CDR3aa: CASSLNEGLDEKLFF; CDR3nt: TGTGCCAGCAGTCTTAACGAAGGACTAGATGAAAAACTGTTTTTT
abundance: -; j_gene: TRBJ2-5; d_gene: TRBD2; v_gene: TRBV29-1; len: 14; CDR3aa: CSVLERGGLETQYF; CDR3nt: TGCAGCGTTCTTGAGCGGGGGGGCCTGGAGACCCAGTACTTC
abundance: -; j_gene: TRBJ1-5; d_gene: TRBD1; v_gene: TRBV6-1; len: 17; CDR3aa: CASSDLSGGYGNQPQHF; CDR3nt: TGTGCCAGCAGTGATCTGTCAGGGGGCTACGGCAATCAGCCCCAGCATTTT
abundance: -; j_gene: TRBJ2-1; d_gene: TRBD2; v_gene: TRBV30; len: 15; CDR3aa: CAWSMTSGSLNEQFF; CDR3nt: TGTGCCTGGAGTATGACTAGCGGGAGTCTCAATGAGCAGTTCTTC
abundance: few; j_gene: TRBJ2-7; d_gene: -; v_gene: TRBV7-9; len: 13; CDR3aa: CASSSFLEREQYF; CDR3nt: TGTGCCAGCAGCTCCTTTCTAGAACGCGAGCAGTACTTC
abundance: few; j_gene: TRBJ2-5; d_gene: -; v_gene: TRBV20-1; len: 13; CDR3aa: CSARVQGSETQYF; CDR3nt: TGCAGTGCTAGGGTTCAAGGTTCTGAGACCCAGTACTTC
abundance: -; j_gene: TRBJ2-7; d_gene: TRBD2; v_gene: TRBV9; len: 13; CDR3aa: CASSAGLGGEQYF; CDR3nt: TGTGCCAGCAGCGCGGGACTAGGGGGCGAGCAGTACTTC
abundance: few; j_gene: TRBJ2-1; d_gene: TRBD2; v_gene: TRBV7-3; len: 17; CDR3aa: CASSLTTGGRADNEQFF; CDR3nt: TGTGCCAGCAGCTTAACGACGGGCGGGAGGGCCGACAATGAGCAGTTCTTC
abundance: few; j_gene: TRBJ2-1; d_gene: TRBD2; v_gene: TRBV12-3/TRBV12-4; len: 16; CDR3aa: CASRPDSGGDYNEQFF; CDR3nt: TGTGCCAGCAGACCGGATAGCGGGGGGGACTACAATGAGCAGTTCTTC
abundance: few; j_gene: TRBJ2-3; d_gene: -; v_gene: TRBV4-2; len: 17; CDR3aa: CASSQEFSLAVPDTQYF; CDR3nt: TGTGCCAGCAGCCAAGAATTTTCACTAGCTGTACCAGATACGCAGTATTTT